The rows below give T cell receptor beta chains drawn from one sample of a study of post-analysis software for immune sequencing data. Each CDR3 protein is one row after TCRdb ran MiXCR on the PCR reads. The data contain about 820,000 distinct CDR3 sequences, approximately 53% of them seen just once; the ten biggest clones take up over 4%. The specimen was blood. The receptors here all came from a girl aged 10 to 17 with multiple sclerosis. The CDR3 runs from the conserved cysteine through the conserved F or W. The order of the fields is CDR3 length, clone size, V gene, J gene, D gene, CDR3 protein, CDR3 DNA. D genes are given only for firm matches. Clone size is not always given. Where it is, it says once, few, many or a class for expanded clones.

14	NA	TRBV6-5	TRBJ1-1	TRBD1	CASSYSGTGKTAFF	TGTGCCAGCAGTTACTCCGGGACAGGGAAAACAGCTTTCTTT
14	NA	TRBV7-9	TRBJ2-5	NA	CASSAPPRGETQYF	TGTGCCAGCAGCGCACCTCCACGAGGGGAGACCCAGTACTTC
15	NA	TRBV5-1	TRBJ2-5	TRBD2	CASSLSPDSGETQYF	TGCGCCAGCAGCTTGTCACCCGATAGCGGGGAGACCCAGTACTTC
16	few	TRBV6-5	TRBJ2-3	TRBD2	CASSYSRTSGVNTQYF	TGTGCCAGCAGTTACAGTAGGACTAGCGGGGTGAATACGCAGTATTTT
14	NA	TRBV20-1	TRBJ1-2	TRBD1	CSAFPGQGTHGYTF	TGCAGTGCGTTCCCGGGACAGGGGACTCATGGCTACACCTTC
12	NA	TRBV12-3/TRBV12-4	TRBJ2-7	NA	CASSSSGSEQYF	TGTGCCAGCAGCTCCTCTGGGTCCGAGCAGTACTTC
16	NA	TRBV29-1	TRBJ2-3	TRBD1	CSARTKGARRTDTQYF	TGCAGCGCTCGAACAAAGGGGGCGCGTCGCACAGATACGCAGTATTTT
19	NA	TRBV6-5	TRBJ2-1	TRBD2	CASSYPGLAGGPLENEQFF	TGTGCCAGCAGTTACCCAGGACTAGCGGGAGGCCCTCTCGAGAATGAGCAGTTCTTC
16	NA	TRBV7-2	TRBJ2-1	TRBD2	CASSRSSGGLSNEQFF	TGTGCCAGCAGCCGTAGCAGCGGGGGGCTAAGCAATGAGCAGTTCTTC
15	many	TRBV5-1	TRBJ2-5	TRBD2	CASSLGASGIETQYF	TGCGCCAGCAGCTTGGGCGCTAGCGGGATCGAGACCCAGTACTTC
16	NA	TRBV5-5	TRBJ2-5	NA	CASSLQEMRAQETQYF	TGTGCCAGCAGCCTCCAGGAGATGAGGGCCCAAGAGACCCAGTACTTC
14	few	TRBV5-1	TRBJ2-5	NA	CASRLHRGAETQYF	TGCGCCAGCAGGTTGCATAGGGGCGCGGAGACCCAGTACTTC
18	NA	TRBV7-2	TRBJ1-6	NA	CASSRLLGGQGSNSPLHF	TGTGCCAGCAGCCGACTCCTGGGTGGGCAGGGGAGTAATTCACCCCTCCACTTT
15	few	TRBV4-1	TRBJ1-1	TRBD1	CASSQVGQRNTEAFF	TGCGCCAGCAGCCAAGTGGGACAGCGGAACACTGAAGCTTTCTTT
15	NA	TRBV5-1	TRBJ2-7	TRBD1	CASSPGGQGQYEQYF	TGCGCCAGCAGCCCGGGCGGACAGGGTCAGTACGAGCAGTACTTC
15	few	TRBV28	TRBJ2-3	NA	CASSFQRGRTDTQYF	TGTGCCAGCAGTTTTCAGAGGGGCCGCACAGATACGCAGTATTTT
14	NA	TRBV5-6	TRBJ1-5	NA	CASSLAASYQPQHF	TGTGCCAGCAGCCTGGCTGCCTCATATCAGCCCCAGCATTTT
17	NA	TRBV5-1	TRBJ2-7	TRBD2	CASSLDRGGGSYNEQYF	TGCGCCAGCAGCTTGGACCGCGGGGGAGGATCCTACAATGAGCAGTACTTC
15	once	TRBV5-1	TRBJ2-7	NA	CASSLVPGLFYEQYF	TGCGCCAGCAGCTTGGTACCGGGACTTTTCTACGAGCAGTACTTC
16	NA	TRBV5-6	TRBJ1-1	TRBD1	CASSRYPGQGSPEAFF	TGTGCCAGCAGCCGCTATCCGGGACAGGGGTCCCCTGAAGCTTTCTTT
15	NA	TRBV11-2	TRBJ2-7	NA	CASSLRVVKTYEQYF	TGTGCCAGCAGCTTACGGGTGGTCAAGACCTACGAGCAGTACTTC
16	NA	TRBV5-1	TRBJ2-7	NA	CASSRGWGAAVYEQYF	TGCGCCAGCAGCCGAGGATGGGGGGCAGCGGTCTACGAGCAGTACTTC
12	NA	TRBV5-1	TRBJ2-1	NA	CASSDSPNEQFF	TGCGCCAGCAGCGACTCCCCCAATGAGCAGTTCTTC
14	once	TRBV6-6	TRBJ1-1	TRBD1	CATRQGSWNTEAFF	TGTGCCACCAGACAGGGCTCTTGGAACACTGAAGCTTTCTTT
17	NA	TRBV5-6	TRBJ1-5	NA	CASSLAGLGYSNQPQHF	TGTGCCAGCAGCTTGGCCGGTCTGGGGTATAGCAATCAGCCCCAGCATTTT
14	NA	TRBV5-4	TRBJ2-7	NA	CASSDRGQSYEQYF	TGTGCCAGCAGCGACCGTGGACAGTCGTACGAGCAGTACTTC
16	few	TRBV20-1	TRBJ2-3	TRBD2	CSASAGGGLSTDTQYF	TGCAGTGCTAGCGCCGGGGGGGGGCTTAGCACAGATACGCAGTATTTT
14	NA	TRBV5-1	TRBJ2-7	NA	CASDGRPLSYEQYF	TGCGCCAGCGATGGCAGGCCGCTTTCCTACGAGCAGTACTTC
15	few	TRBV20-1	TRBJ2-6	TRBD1	CSARDRGAGANVLTF	TGCAGTGCTAGGGACAGGGGGGCCGGGGCCAACGTCCTGACTTTC
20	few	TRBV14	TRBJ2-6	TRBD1	CASSRFRTGVSFPGANVLTF	TGTGCCAGCAGCCGATTTAGAACAGGGGTGTCCTTTCCTGGGGCCAACGTCCTGACTTTC
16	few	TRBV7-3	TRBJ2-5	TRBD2	CASSFGLAGGPETQYF	TGTGCCAGCAGCTTCGGACTAGCGGGAGGGCCAGAGACCCAGTACTTC
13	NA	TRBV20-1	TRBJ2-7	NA	CSATTLGLSEQYF	TGCAGTGCTACGACCTTGGGCTTATCCGAGCAGTACTTC
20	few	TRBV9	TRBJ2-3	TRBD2	CASSVEGLAVLRGPTDTQYF	TGTGCCAGCAGCGTAGAGGGACTAGCGGTCCTAAGAGGGCCCACAGATACGCAGTATTTT
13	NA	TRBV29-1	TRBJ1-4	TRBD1	CSVALQGFEKLFF	TGCAGCGTGGCCCTACAGGGGTTTGAAAAACTGTTTTTT
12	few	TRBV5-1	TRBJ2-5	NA	CASRTEGKTQYF	TGCGCCAGCAGAACTGAAGGGAAGACCCAGTACTTC
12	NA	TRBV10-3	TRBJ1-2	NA	CAISALNYGYTF	TGTGCCATCAGTGCCCTTAACTATGGCTACACCTTC
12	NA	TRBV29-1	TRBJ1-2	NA	CSVGVAGNGYTF	TGCAGCGTGGGGGTCGCTGGAAATGGCTACACCTTC
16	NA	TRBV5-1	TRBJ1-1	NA	CASRLIGGKGYTEAFF	TGCGCCAGCAGACTCATCGGGGGAAAAGGGTACACTGAAGCTTTCTTT
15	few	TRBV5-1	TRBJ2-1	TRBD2	CASSALGAGGPEQFF	TGCGCCAGCAGCGCCTTGGGAGCGGGGGGGCCTGAGCAGTTCTTC
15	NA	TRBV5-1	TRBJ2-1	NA	CASSSDWRSYNEQFF	TGCGCCAGCAGCTCGGACTGGAGATCCTACAATGAGCAGTTCTTC
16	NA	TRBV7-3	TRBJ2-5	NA	CASSLSPGSGQETQYF	TGTGCCAGCAGCTTATCTCCGGGGAGCGGACAAGAGACCCAGTACTTC
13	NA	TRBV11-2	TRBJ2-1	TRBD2	CASSFSRLAAQFF	TGTGCCAGCAGCTTTTCCCGACTAGCGGCGCAGTTCTTC
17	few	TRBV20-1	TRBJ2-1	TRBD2	CSSLRPFSGSSYNEQFF	TGCAGTTCTCTTCGTCCGTTTAGCGGGAGCTCCTACAATGAGCAGTTCTTC
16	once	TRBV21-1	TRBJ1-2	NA	CASSKEVGHAEAGYTF	TGTGCCAGCAGCAAAGAGGTTGGACACGCCGAGGCAGGCTACACCTTC
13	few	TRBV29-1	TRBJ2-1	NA	CSAEPSGYNEQFF	TGCAGCGCCGAACCTTCCGGGTACAATGAGCAGTTCTTC
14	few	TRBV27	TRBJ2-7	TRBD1	CASSAGQGGYEQYF	TGTGCCAGCAGTGCGGGACAGGGTGGTTACGAGCAGTACTTC
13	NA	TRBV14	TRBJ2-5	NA	CASSPTPRETQYF	TGTGCCAGCAGCCCAACACCTCGGGAGACCCAGTACTTC
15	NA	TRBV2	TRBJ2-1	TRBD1	CASPRPDRDRNEQFF	TGTGCCAGCCCGAGACCGGACAGGGACCGGAATGAGCAGTTCTTC
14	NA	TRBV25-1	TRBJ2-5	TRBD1	CASSGWTGQETQYF	TGTGCCAGCAGTGGATGGACAGGGCAAGAGACCCAGTACTTC
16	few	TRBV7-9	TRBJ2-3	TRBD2	CASSPRLAGGQDTQYF	TGTGCCAGCAGCCCAAGACTAGCGGGGGGGCAGGATACGCAGTATTTT
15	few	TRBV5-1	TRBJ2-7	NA	CASSEFTGQSYEQYF	TGCGCCAGCAGCGAATTTACTGGACAGTCCTACGAGCAGTACTTC
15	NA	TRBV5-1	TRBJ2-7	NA	CASSLTVGSPYEQYF	TGCGCCAGCAGCTTGACGGTGGGGAGTCCCTACGAGCAGTACTTC
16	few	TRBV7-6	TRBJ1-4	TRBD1	CASSYRDSRSREKLFF	TGTGCCAGCAGCTACCGGGACAGCCGGTCGCGAGAAAAACTGTTTTTT
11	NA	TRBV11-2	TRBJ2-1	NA	CASSLVIEQFF	TGTGCCAGCAGCTTAGTTATTGAGCAGTTCTTC